This T cell receptor (beta chain) is from a study of cytomegalovirus exposure and HLA in healthy donors. Study-level points and caveats: Listed as cytomegalovirus-associated were 150 to 200 TCR beta chains.

Per germline, CDR1 SGHVS and CDR2 FQNEAQ. The CDR3 length is 17 residues. Germline trimming cut 0 bases from V and 8 bases from J; bases unmatched to any gene: 13. Points on this clone: Its antigen is still unknown.

PCR used 60 Vbeta primers and 13 Jbeta primers. Source study methods: Some 10 million of the roughly 77 million unique TCR beta chains counted in a later analysis were shared. Only in-frame clones appear in the TCRdb table, and some are missing; sequencing was by immunoSEQ multiplex PCR. That table supplies the V and J calls and clone size; D and trimming were determined from the DNA. This table holds hundreds of thousands of clones, roughly 70% found once. The origin of this receptor is a female donor in good health and CMV-seronegative. Sequencing was done on a sample of PBMCs. This chain uses TRBV7-8 with TRBJ2-1; 7 bases align to TRBD2. The CDR3 DNA reads TGTGCCAGCAGCTTAGCCCGTGGCGGGAGTCTTTCGGATGAGCAGTTCTTC. Translating it yields CASSLARGGSLSDEQFF.